This T cell receptor beta chain was recorded in a study of T cells in Graves' hyperthyroidism and ophthalmopathy. The wider study: Peripheral blood specimens were obtained at initial diagnosis, prior to any treatment. Study-level findings and limits: A model of 13 V-J pairs discriminated ophthalmopathy from stable hyperthyroidism.

Germline CDR1 reads SGHRS; CDR2 reads YFSETQ. The CDR3 extends over 15 amino acids. V was pared by 5 bases and J by 1 base, with 5 bases of the junction left unmatched. This clonotype has only a few counts. Its antigen is undetermined. Fresh peripheral blood, 10 ml, yielded the PBMCs. Template material for amplifying TCR beta CDR3 regions consisted of RNA transcripts. The study used the HTBI primer set for a first-round RT-PCR of the TCR CDR3. Using its own MiXCR run on the multiplex PCR reads, TCRdb lists one record per CDR3 protein. The sample has a few hundred thousand distinct CDR3 sequences; 22% are singletons.

Sequencing used blood. This clonotype was obtained from a woman between 65 and 79 years old with Graves' ophthalmopathy. The chain is built from TRBV5-1 and TRBJ2-7, with 11 bases aligning to TRBD2. The CDR3 loop reads CASRFGLAGSYEQYF. CDR3 coding DNA: TGCGCCAGCAGATTTGGACTAGCGGGTTCCTACGAGCAGTACTTC.